Following are 24 T cell receptor beta chains from one sample sequenced in a study of T cell responses to AZD1222 COVID-19 vaccine. Repertoires were generated with immunoSEQ multiplex PCR, while TCRdb's copy carries only in-frame clones and drops some. This table holds about 140,000 clones, under 95% found once. The sample here was peripheral blood, taken 28 days after the second dose of the MenACWY control vaccine. These TCRs come from an adult who received the MenACWY meningococcal vaccine as a control.

The rearrangement links TRBV6-5 to TRBJ2-5; no definite D call. Per germline, CDR1 MNHEY and CDR2 SVGAGI. With 0 bases removed from V and 5 bases from J, the gap between germline ends came to 10 bases. The CDR3 sequence is 14 residues long. The CDR3 here is CASSYSLAEETQYF. CDR3 in DNA: TGTGCCAGCAGTTACTCGCTCGCGGAGGAGACCCAGTACTTC.

This clone was detected once. The chain combines TRBV2 with TRBJ2-7; no reliable D call. CDR1 is SNHLY and CDR2 is FYNNEI in the germline V gene. The CDR3 has 17 residues. Trimming removed 4 bases at V and 0 bases at J, with 19 bases between. As DNA, the CDR3 is TGTGCCAGCAGTGTTCCTCCTCTAAGTGCACACTCCTACGAGCAGTACTTC. Its protein product is CASSVPPLSAHSYEQYF. The full variable domain, completed using reference TRBV2 and TRBJ2-7, is EPEVTQTPSHQVTQMGQEVILRCVPISNHLYFYWYRQILGQKVEFLVSFYNNEISEKSEIFDDQFSVERPDGSNFTLKIRSTKLEDSAMYFCASSVPPLSAHSYEQYFGPGTRLTVT.

The chain employs TRBV19 and TRBJ1-4, with D tentatively TRBD1 (6 bases). V was trimmed by 3 bases and J by 0 bases, leaving 11 bases between them. CDR3 length: 16 amino acids. Germline assignment: CDR1 LNHDA and CDR2 SQIVND (reference sequence). CDR3 bases: TGTGCCAGTAGTATTCCAGGGGCAGCAACTAATGAAAAACTGTTTTTT. It encodes CASSIPGAATNEKLFF.

The V and J genes are TRBV19 and TRBJ1-1, with TRBD1 identical over 7 bases. The CDR3 length is 13 residues. Germline CDR1 LNHDA, CDR2 SQIVND (reference sequence). Trimming at V came to 5 bases and at J to 4 bases, leaving 4 bases not matched to a gene. The DNA of the CDR3 is TGTGCCAGTAGTGACACAGGGGCCACTGAAGCTTTCTTT. This codes for CASSDTGATEAFF.

This rearrangement joins TRBV7-2 to TRBJ2-5; 8 bases align to TRBD1. Unmatched junction bases numbered 7, after V lost 9 bases and J lost 1 base. CDR1 and CDR2 from the germline V gene are SGHTA and FQGNSA. The CDR3 is 14 amino acids. The CDR3 nucleotides read TGTGCCAGTAGGTCGACAGGGGTCCAAGAGACCCAGTACTTC. Translation gives CASRSTGVQETQYF.

In its sample, this clone was seen a few times. V is TRBV9 and J is TRBJ2-2, with D maybe TRBD2 (5 bases). The CDR3 loop spans 14 amino acids. Looked up from germline, CDR1 is SGDLS and CDR2 is YYNGEE. V shed 0 bases and J shed 6 bases, with 9 bases lying between them. The CDR3 here is CASSVVLAPGELFF. CDR3 coding DNA: TGTGCCAGCAGCGTAGTCCTAGCACCCGGGGAGCTGTTTTTT.

The V call is TRBV23-1, the J call TRBJ2-7; D uncertain. TRBV23-1 is identified as an open reading frame with a role that is uncertain. Trimming removed 4 bases from V and 4 bases from J, with 20 bases in between. The CDR3 is made up of 16 amino acids. Here the CDR3 reads CASSPILRGINYEQYF. Here the CDR3 DNA reads TGCGCCAGCAGTCCAATTCTGCGTGGGATAAATTACGAGCAGTACTTC.

The chain recombines TRBV3-1 (or the pseudogene TRBV3-2) with TRBJ1-5; D unresolved. Germline V CDR1 and CDR2: LGHDT, YNNKEL (reference sequence). V was cut by 1 base and J by 2 bases, with 12 bases left in between. The CDR3 is 16 amino acids. The CDR3 loop reads CASSQGLGSGNQPQHF. The CDR3 region has the DNA TGTGCCAGCAGCCAAGGGTTGGGCTCGGGCAATCAGCCCCAGCATTTT.

The chain employs TRBV27 and TRBJ1-6; 12 nucleotides line up with TRBD1. V lost 1 base and J lost 9; bases outside the gene matches: 16. Germline lookup yields CDR1 MNHEY and CDR2 SMNVEV (reference sequence). The CDR3 contains 20 residues. The CDR3 region is CASSLWSPGQGASTISPLHF. DNA of the CDR3: TGTGCCAGCAGTTTATGGTCGCCGGGACAGGGGGCCTCGACAATTTCACCCCTCCACTTT.

V is TRBV6-2 or TRBV6-3 and J is TRBJ1-5, with D possibly TRBD1 on 6 matching bases. The CDR3 spans 15 residues. Trimming cost V 5 bases and J 2 bases, with 13 bases left between them. Germline CDR1 MNHEY, CDR2 SVGEGT. The DNA for the CDR3 is TGTGCCAGCAGTGCCACAGGGTGGGGCAATCAGCCCCAGCATTTT. Residues: CASSATGWGNQPQHF.

This sequence joins TRBV5-6 and TRBJ2-3; D is uncertain. The V end lost 4 bases, the J end lost 6 bases, and 6 bases lay between the germline ends. CDR1 and CDR2 (germline): SGHDT, YYEEEE. There are 11 residues in the CDR3. The CDR3 nucleotides are TGTGCCAGCAGCCGGCGCGATACGCAGTATTTT. This encodes CASSRRDTQYF.

The genes are TRBV29-1 and TRBJ1-1, with a weak D call TRBD1 (5 bases). V dropped 2 bases and J dropped 0 bases, with 10 bases sitting between them. This CDR3 is 14 amino acids long. CDR1 and CDR2 from the germline V gene are SQVTM and ANQGSEA. For the CDR3, the DNA is TGCAGCGTTGAATCGGGGACGATGAACACTGAAGCTTTCTTT. Translating it yields CSVESGTMNTEAFF.

The chain uses TRBV19 and TRBJ1-5; D is uncertain. V lost 7 bases and J 7 bases, leaving 11 bases between the germline ends. The CDR3 consists of 12 residues. Germline V gene sequence: CDR1 LNHDA, CDR2 SQIVND (reference sequence). This CDR3 reads CASNSLGQPQHF. The DNA of the CDR3 is TGTGCCAGTAACTCCCTGGGGCAGCCCCAGCATTTT.

The CDR3 coding sequence is TGTGCCGGAAGGAAGGACAGCTCCTACGAGCAGTACTTC. Translation: CAGRKDSSYEQYF. The chain is built from TRBV30 and TRBJ2-7; weak D call: TRBD1 (6 bases). This CDR3 is built from 13 residues. Trimming cost V 8 bases and J 0 bases, with 14 bases left between them. Germline CDR1 and CDR2: GTSNPN and SVGIG (reference sequence).

The chain carries TRBV6-5 and TRBJ1-1; D not resolved. CDR3 size: 12 residues. Germline V gene sequence: CDR1 MNHEY, CDR2 SVGAGI. Trimming took off 10 bases at V and 11 bases at J, with 20 bases between the two ends. The CDR3 coding sequence is TGTGCCACCTCCCGCGTCCCTGGCGTGGCTTTCTTT. Protein product: CATSRVPGVAFF.

The gene calls are TRBV19 and TRBJ1-6, with D possibly TRBD1 on 6 matching bases. Trimming pared 7 bases from V and 1 base from J, leaving 11 bases between. Germline V lookup: CDR1 LNHDA, CDR2 SQIVND (reference sequence). The length of the CDR3 is 15 residues. This CDR3 reads CASTLQGSYNSPLHF. CDR3 sequence (DNA): TGTGCCAGTACCCTACAGGGATCCTATAATTCACCCCTCCACTTT.

The chain has TRBV19 and TRBJ1-2; D unresolved. This CDR3 has 13 residues. Germline CDR1 reads LNHDA; CDR2 reads SQIVND (reference sequence). V was pared by 5 bases and J by 8 bases, with 15 bases between. CDR3 bases: TGTGCCAGTAGTGATGGACTGTCTAGGGGCTACACCTTC. Its translation: CASSDGLSRGYTF.

The J gene is TRBJ2-3, the V gene TRBV6-5; 9 nucleotides match TRBD1. CDR3 length equals 16 residues. Trimming removed 0 bases from V and 4 bases from J; junction bases left unmatched: 5. From germline, CDR1 is MNHEY and CDR2 SVGAGI. The CDR3 here is CASSYSRTGVSDTQYF. In DNA, the CDR3 is TGTGCCAGCAGTTACTCTAGGACAGGGGTTTCAGATACGCAGTATTTT.

This clone was observed once. This chain links TRBV11-2 with TRBJ2-5, with D perhaps matching TRBD2 (6 bases). Germline V gene sequence: CDR1 SGHAT, CDR2 FQNNGV. V lost 4 bases, J lost 4 bases, and 19 bases lay in between. The CDR3 runs to 16 residues. The CDR3 here is CASSSSLGLRGETQYF. The CDR3 nucleotides are TGTGCCAGCAGCTCAAGTTTGGGCTTGCGGGGAGAGACCCAGTACTTC.

CDR3 nucleotide sequence: TGTGCCACCAGCAGAGAACCCAGGAACACTGAAGCTTTCTTT. It specifies CATSREPRNTEAFF. The V call is TRBV15, the J call TRBJ1-1; no clear D. The CDR3 is 14 amino acids. Trimming shortened V by 0 bases and J by 1 base, and 6 bases separated the two germline ends. Germline V gene lookup returns CDR1 LNHNV and CDR2 YYDKDF (reference sequence).

This rearrangement joins TRBV3-1 (or the pseudogene TRBV3-2) to TRBJ2-7, with a possible D match to TRBD2 (6 bases). V was cut by 3 bases and J by 7 bases, with 13 bases left in between. The CDR3 sequence is 13 residues long. Germline V gives CDR1 LGHDT, CDR2 YNNKEL (reference sequence). This CDR3 is CASSHAGSSEQYF. CDR3 DNA: TGTGCCAGCAGCCATGCCGGGAGTTCGGAGCAGTACTTC.

The chain employs TRBV6-5 and TRBJ2-7, with D tentatively TRBD2 (5 bases). The CDR3 sequence is 15 residues long. V was cut by 6 bases and J by 1 base, with 16 bases left in between. From germline, CDR1 is MNHEY and CDR2 SVGAGI. In nucleotides, the CDR3 is TGTGCCAGCAGCCCACGGCTAGCTCTATCCTACGAGCAGTACTTC. Protein: CASSPRLALSYEQYF.

V and J are TRBV2 and TRBJ1-2, with 7 bases lining up with TRBD1. Germline V gene lookup returns CDR1 SNHLY and CDR2 FYNNEI. The V segment lost 0 bases and the J segment 8 bases; nucleotides outside the gene matches: 3. The CDR3 has 13 residues. The CDR3 reads CASSEAQGRGYTF. CDR3 nucleotides: TGTGCCAGCAGTGAAGCACAGGGGCGCGGCTACACCTTC.

The chain recombines TRBV7-8 with TRBJ2-7; D is possibly TRBD1 (6 bases). The germline CDR1 and CDR2 sequences are SGHVS and FQNEAQ. Trimming left V 8 bases short and J 0 bases short, with 14 bases between. This CDR3 has 14 residues. The CDR3 bases are TGTGCCAGCGCCCTACAGGGACACTCCTACGAGCAGTACTTC. The encoded protein is CASALQGHSYEQYF.